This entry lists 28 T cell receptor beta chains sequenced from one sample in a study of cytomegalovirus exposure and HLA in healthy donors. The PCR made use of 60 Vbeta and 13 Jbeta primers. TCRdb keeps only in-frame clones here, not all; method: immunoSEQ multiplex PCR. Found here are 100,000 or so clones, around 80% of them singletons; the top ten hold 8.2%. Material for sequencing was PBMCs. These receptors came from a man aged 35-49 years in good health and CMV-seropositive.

The CDR3 is CASSVAGSEAYNEQFF. Here the CDR3 DNA reads TGTGCCAGCAGCGTAGCCGGGAGTGAGGCCTACAATGAGCAGTTCTTC. The V gene is TRBV9, the J gene TRBJ2-1; possibly TRBD2 for D (6 bases). This CDR3 contains 16 residues. Looked up from germline, CDR1 is SGDLS and CDR2 is YYNGEE. Trimming shortened V by 0 bases and J by 2 bases, and 12 bases separated the two germline ends.

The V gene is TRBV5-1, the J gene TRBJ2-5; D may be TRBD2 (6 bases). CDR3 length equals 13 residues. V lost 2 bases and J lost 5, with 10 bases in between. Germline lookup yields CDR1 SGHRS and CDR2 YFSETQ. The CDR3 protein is CASSFEGTETQYF. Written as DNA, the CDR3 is TGCGCCAGCAGCTTTGAAGGGACTGAGACCCAGTACTTC.

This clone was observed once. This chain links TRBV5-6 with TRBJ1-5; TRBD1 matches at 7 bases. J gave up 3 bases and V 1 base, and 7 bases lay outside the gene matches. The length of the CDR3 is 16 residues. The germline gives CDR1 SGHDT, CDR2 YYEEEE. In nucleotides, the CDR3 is TGTGCCAGCAGCTTGAGTTGGACAGGCTTCAATCAGCCCCAGCATTTT. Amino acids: CASSLSWTGFNQPQHF.

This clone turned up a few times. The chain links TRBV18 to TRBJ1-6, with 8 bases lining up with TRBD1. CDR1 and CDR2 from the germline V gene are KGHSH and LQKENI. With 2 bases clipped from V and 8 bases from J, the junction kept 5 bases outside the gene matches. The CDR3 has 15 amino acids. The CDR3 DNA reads TGTGCCAGCTCACCAAGGCAGGGGGCCGATTCACCCCTCCACTTT. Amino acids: CASSPRQGADSPLHF.

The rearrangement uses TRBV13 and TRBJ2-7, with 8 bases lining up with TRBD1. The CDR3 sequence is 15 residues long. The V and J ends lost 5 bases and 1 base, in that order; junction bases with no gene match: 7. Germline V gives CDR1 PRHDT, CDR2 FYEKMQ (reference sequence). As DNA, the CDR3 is TGTGCCAGCAGCCCCATCGGACAGGGATCCTACGAGCAGTACTTC. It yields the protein CASSPIGQGSYEQYF. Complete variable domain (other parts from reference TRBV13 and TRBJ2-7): AAGVIQSPRHLIKEKRETATLKCYPIPRHDTVYWYQQGPGQDPQFLISFYEKMQSDKGSIPDRFSAQQFSDYHSELNMSSLELGDSALYFCASSPIGQGSYEQYFGPGTRLTVT.

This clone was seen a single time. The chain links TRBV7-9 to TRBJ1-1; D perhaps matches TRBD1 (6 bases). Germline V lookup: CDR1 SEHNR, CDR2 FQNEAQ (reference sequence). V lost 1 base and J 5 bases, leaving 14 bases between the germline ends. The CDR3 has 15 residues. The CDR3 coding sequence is TGTGCCAGCAGCTTAGGAGCTCCCCAGGGGACTGAAGCTTTCTTT. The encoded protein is CASSLGAPQGTEAFF.

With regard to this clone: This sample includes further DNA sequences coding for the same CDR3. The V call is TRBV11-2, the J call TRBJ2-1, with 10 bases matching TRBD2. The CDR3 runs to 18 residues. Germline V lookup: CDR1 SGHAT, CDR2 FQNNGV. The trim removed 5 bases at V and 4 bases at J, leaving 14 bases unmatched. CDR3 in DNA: TGTGCCAGCAGCACAAGGGGTCCTAGCGGGGGCCAGTACAATGAGCAGTTCTTC. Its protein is CASSTRGPSGGQYNEQFF.

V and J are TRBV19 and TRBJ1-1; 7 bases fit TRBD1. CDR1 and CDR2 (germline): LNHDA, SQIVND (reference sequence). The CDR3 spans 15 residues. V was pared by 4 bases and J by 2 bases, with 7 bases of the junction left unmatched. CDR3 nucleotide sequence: TGTGCCAGTAGTAGCAACAGGGGCTTCAACACTGAAGCTTTCTTT. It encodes CASSSNRGFNTEAFF.

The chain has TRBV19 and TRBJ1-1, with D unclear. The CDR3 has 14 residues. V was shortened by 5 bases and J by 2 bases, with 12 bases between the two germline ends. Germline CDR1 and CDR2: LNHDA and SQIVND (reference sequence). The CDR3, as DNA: TGTGCCAGTAGTCGGAACAGCCTAAACACTGAAGCTTTCTTT. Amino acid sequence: CASSRNSLNTEAFF.

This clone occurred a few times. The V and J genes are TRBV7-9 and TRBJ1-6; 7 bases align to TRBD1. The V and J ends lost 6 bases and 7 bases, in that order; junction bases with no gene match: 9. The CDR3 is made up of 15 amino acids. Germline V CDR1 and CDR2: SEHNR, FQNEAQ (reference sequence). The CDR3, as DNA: TGTGCCAGCAGTGGGACAGCCGGGGGAAATTCACCCCTCCACTTT. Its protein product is CASSGTAGGNSPLHF.

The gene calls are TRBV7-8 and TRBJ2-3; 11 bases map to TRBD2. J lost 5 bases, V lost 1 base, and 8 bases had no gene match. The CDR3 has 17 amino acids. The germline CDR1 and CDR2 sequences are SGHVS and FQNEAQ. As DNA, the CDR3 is TGTGCCAGCAGCTTAGGGCGACTAGCGGGGTCGGGAGATACGCAGTATTTT. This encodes CASSLGRLAGSGDTQYF.

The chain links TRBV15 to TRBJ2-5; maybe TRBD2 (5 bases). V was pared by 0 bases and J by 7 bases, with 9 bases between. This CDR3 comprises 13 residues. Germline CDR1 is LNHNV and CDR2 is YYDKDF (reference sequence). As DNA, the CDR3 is TGTGCCACCAGCAGAGATCGGGGTGGGACCCAGTACTTC. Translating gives CATSRDRGGTQYF.

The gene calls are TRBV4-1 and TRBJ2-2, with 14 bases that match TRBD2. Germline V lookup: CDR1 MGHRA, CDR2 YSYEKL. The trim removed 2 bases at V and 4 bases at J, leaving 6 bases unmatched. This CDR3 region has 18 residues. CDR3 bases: TGCGCCAGCAGCCAATCGGGACTAGCGGGAGTAGGCACCGGGGAGCTGTTTTTT. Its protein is CASSQSGLAGVGTGELFF.

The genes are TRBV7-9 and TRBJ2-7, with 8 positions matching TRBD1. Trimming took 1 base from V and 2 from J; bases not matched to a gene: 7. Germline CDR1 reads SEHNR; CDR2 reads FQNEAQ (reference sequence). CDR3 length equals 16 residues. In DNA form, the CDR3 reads TGTGCCAGCAGCTTAGATACCCTGGACAGGGCCTACGAGCAGTACTTC. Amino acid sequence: CASSLDTLDRAYEQYF.

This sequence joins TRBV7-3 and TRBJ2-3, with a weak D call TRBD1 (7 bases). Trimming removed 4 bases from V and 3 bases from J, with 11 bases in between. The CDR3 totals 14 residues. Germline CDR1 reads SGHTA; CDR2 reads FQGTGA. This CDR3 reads CASSSQGTTDTQYF. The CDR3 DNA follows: TGTGCCAGCAGCTCACAGGGGACTACAGATACGCAGTATTTT.

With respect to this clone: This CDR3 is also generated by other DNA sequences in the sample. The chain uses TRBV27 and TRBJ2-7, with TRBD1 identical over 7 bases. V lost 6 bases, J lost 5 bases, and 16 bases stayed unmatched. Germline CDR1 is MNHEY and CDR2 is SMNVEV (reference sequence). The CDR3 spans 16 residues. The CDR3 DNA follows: TGTGCCAGCAGCACCTATAACAGGGGAAGTTTCGACGAGCAGTACTTC. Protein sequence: CASSTYNRGSFDEQYF.

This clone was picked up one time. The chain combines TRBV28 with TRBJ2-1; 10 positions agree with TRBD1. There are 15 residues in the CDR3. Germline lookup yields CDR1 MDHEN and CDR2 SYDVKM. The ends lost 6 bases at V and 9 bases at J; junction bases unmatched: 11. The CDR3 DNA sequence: TGTGCCAGCAGAGCAACCGGGACAGGGGCCCGTGAGCAGTTCTTC. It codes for CASRATGTGAREQFF.

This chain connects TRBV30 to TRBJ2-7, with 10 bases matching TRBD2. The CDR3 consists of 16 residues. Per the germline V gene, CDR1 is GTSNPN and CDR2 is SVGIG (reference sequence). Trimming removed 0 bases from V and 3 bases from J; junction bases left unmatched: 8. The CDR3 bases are TGTGCCTGGAGTGTAAGTAGGACTAGCGGTTTCTACGAGCAGTACTTC. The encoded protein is CAWSVSRTSGFYEQYF. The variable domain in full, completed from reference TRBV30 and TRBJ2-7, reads SQTIHQWPATLVQPVGSPLSLECTVEGTSNPNLYWYRQAAGRGLQLLFYSVGIGQISSEVPQNLSASRPQDRQFILSSKKLLLSDSGFYLCAWSVSRTSGFYEQYFGPGTRLTVT.

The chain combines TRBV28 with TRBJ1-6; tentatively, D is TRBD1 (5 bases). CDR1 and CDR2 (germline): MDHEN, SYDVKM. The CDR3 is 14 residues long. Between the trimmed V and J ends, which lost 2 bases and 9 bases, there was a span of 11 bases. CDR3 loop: CASSLPGVGSPLHF. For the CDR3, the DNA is TGTGCCAGCAGTTTACCGGGGGTCGGTTCACCCCTCCACTTT.

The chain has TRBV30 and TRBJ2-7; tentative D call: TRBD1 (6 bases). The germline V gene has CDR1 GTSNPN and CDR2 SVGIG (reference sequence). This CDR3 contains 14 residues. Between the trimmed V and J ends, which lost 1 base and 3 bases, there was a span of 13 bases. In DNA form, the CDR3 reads TGTGCCTGGAGTGGGCCCCCACAGGGCTACGAGCAGTACTTC. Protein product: CAWSGPPQGYEQYF.

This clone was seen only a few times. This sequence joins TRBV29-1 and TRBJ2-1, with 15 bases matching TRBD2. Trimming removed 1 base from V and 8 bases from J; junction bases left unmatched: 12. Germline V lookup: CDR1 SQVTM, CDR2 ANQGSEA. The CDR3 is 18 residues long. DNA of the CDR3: TGCAGCGTTGAAGGGGGGACTAGCGGGAGGATAACGGTGGATGAGCAGTTCTTC. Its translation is CSVEGGTSGRITVDEQFF.

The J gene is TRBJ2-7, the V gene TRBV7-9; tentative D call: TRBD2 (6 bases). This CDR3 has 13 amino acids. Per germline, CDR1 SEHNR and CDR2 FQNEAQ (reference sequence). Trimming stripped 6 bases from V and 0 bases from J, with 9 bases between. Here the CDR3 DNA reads TGTGCCAGCAGGGAGGGGAGCTCCTACGAGCAGTACTTC. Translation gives CASREGSSYEQYF. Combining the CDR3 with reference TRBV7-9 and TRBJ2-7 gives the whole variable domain DTGVSQNPRHKITKRGQNVTFRCDPISEHNRLYWYRQTLGQGPEFLTYFQNEAQLEKSRLLSDRFSAERPKGSFSTLEIQRTEQGDSAMYLCASREGSSYEQYFGPGTRLTVT.

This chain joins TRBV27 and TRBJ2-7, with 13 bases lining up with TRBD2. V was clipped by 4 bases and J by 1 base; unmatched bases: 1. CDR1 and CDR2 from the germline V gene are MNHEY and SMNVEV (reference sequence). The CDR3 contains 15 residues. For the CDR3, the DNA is TGTGCCAGCAGTTGGACTAGCGGGAGTTCCTACGAGCAGTACTTC. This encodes CASSWTSGSSYEQYF.

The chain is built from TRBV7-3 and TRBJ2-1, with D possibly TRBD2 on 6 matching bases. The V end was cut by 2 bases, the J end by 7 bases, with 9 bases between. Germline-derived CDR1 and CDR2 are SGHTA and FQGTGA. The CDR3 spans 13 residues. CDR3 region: CASSLSGGNEQFF. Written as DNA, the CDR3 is TGTGCCAGCAGCTTATCTGGGGGGAATGAGCAGTTCTTC.

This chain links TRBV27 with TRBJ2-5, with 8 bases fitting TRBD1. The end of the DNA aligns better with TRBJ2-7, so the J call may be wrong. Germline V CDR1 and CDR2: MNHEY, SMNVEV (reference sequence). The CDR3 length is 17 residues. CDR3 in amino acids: CASSYIMTTGVDHEQYF. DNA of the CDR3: TGTGCCAGCAGTTATATCATGACGACAGGGGTCGACCACGAGCAGTACTTC.

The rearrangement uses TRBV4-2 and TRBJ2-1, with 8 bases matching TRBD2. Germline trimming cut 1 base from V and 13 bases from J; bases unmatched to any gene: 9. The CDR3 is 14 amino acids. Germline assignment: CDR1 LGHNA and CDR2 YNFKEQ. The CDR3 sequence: CASSQVSGGRLQFF. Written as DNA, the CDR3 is TGTGCCAGCAGCCAAGTAAGCGGGGGCCGCCTTCAGTTCTTC.

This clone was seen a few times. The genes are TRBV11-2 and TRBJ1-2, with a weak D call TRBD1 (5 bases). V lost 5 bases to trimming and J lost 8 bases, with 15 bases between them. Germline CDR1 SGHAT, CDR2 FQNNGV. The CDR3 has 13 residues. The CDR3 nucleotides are TGTGCCAGCAGCATGGGGGGACTCGGGGGCTACACCTTC. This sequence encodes CASSMGGLGGYTF.

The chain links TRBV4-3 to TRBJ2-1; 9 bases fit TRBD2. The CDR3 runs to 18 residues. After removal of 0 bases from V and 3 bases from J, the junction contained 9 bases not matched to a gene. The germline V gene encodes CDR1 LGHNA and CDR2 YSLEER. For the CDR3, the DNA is TGCGCCAGCAGCCAAGACCCAGCCCCTAGCGGGATCTACAATGAGCAGTTCTTC. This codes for CASSQDPAPSGIYNEQFF.